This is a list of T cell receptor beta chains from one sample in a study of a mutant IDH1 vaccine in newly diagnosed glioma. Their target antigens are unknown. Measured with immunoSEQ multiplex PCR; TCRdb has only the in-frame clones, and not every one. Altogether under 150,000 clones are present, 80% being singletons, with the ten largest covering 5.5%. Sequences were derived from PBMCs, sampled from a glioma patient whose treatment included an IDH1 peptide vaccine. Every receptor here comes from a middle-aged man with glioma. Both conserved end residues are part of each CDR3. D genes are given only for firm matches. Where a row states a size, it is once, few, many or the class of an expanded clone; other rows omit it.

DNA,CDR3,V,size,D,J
TGTGCCAGCAGCTTTCGAGGGGATCCTTACACTGAAGCTTTCTTT,CASSFRGDPYTEAFF,TRBV7-3,.,.,TRBJ1-1
TGTGCCAGTAGCTGGGGGATGAACACTGAAGCTTTCTTT,CASSWGMNTEAFF,TRBV19,.,.,TRBJ1-1
TGTGCCAGCAGCTCCCTCCTAGGAGAAAGATACGAGCAGTACTTC,CASSSLLGERYEQYF,TRBV6-5,.,.,TRBJ2-7
TGCGCCAGCAGCCAAGCGGGAGGGCCGGGCGAGCAGTACTTC,CASSQAGGPGEQYF,TRBV5-1,.,TRBD2,TRBJ2-7
TGTGCCCCCTACCGAATGGGACAGGGGGCGCGCGAGCAGTACTTC,CAPYRMGQGAREQYF,TRBV2,.,TRBD1,TRBJ2-7
TGTGCCAGCAGCGGCGACACCAAGTACCAAGAGACCCAGTACTTC,CASSGDTKYQETQYF,TRBV6-7,.,.,TRBJ2-5
TGTGCCAGCAGCTTCTCGGGTTGGGGAGGCGAGCAGTACTTC,CASSFSGWGGEQYF,TRBV5-6,.,.,TRBJ2-7
TGTGCCTGGAGTGACAGGGGGGCCTACACAGATACGCAGTATTTT,CAWSDRGAYTDTQYF,TRBV30,.,TRBD1,TRBJ2-3
TGTGCCAGCAGCGAGGGGCTAGCGGGAACCTACGAGCAGTACTTC,CASSEGLAGTYEQYF,TRBV4-2,.,TRBD2,TRBJ2-7
TGTGCCGTTAATAAAGTCTTGGCAGATACGCAGTATTTT,CAVNKVLADTQYF,TRBV10-3,.,.,TRBJ2-3
TGTGCCTGGAGTCCCTCGACCCCTTACAATGAGCAGTTCTTC,CAWSPSTPYNEQFF,TRBV30,.,.,TRBJ2-1
TGTGCCAGCGGCCGACAGGGCGTATATCAGCCCCAGCATTTT,CASGRQGVYQPQHF,TRBV6-1,.,TRBD1,TRBJ1-5
TGTGCCAGCAGCTCATACAGGGTCCTGAACACTGAAGCTTTCTTT,CASSSYRVLNTEAFF,TRBV7-2,few,.,TRBJ1-1
TGTGCCAGCAGTTTATTTGGTCAGACGAATGAGCAGTTCTTC,CASSLFGQTNEQFF,TRBV28,.,.,TRBJ2-1
TGTGCCTGGAGTGCGGACCTTCCCATTGCCGCCAAAAACATTCAGTACTTC,CAWSADLPIAAKNIQYF,TRBV30,.,.,TRBJ2-4
TGTGCCAGCAGCGCTACAAACGAGGGGACTGAAGCTTTCTTT,CASSATNEGTEAFF,TRBV6-4,.,.,TRBJ1-1
TGTGCCAGCAGCTTAGGAGACAGGTTCTCTGGGGCCAACGTCCTGACTTTC,CASSLGDRFSGANVLTF,TRBV11-3,.,.,TRBJ2-6
TGCAGCGTTGAAGTAGGACAGGGGAACTATGGCTACACCTTC,CSVEVGQGNYGYTF,TRBV29-1,.,TRBD1,TRBJ1-2
TGTGCCAGCAGATCCGTGGGCAGATCGAACACCGGGGAGCTGTTTTTT,CASRSVGRSNTGELFF,TRBV27,.,.,TRBJ2-2
TGTGCCAGCAGTGAAAACCGGAATCAGCCCCAGCATTTT,CASSENRNQPQHF,TRBV2,once,.,TRBJ1-5
TGTGCCAGCAGCTTGGTTTTGGGGAACTACTATGGCTACACCTTC,CASSLVLGNYYGYTF,TRBV5-6,once,.,TRBJ1-2
TGTGCCAGCAGCACGATAGGGGGCCACTCTGGAAACACCATATATTTT,CASSTIGGHSGNTIYF,TRBV28,.,TRBD1,TRBJ1-3
TGTGCCAGCGGCCTTAGCGGGAGCAACGAGCAGTACTTC,CASGLSGSNEQYF,TRBV11-2,.,TRBD2,TRBJ2-7
TGTGCCAGCAGTGAAGCGCGTGGGAGCTACACCTTC,CASSEARGSYTF,TRBV2,once,.,TRBJ1-2
TGTGCCAGCAGCCGGGATTACACCTCTGAAGCTTTCTTT,CASSRDYTSEAFF,TRBV7-2,.,.,TRBJ1-1
TGCGCCAGCAGCATGGGACAGGGGGACGGGGAGCTGTTTTTT,CASSMGQGDGELFF,TRBV5-1,once,TRBD1,TRBJ2-2
TGCGCCAGCAGCCAAAGTGGACAGGGAAACACCGGGGAGCTGTTTTTT,CASSQSGQGNTGELFF,TRBV4-3,.,TRBD1,TRBJ2-2
TGCGCCAGCAGCCAAGAACACTTAATCCCCTACGAGCAGTACTTC,CASSQEHLIPYEQYF,TRBV4-3,.,.,TRBJ2-7
TGTGCCAGCAGTCGGTCACGGAACACTGAAGCTTTCTTT,CASSRSRNTEAFF,TRBV7-6,.,.,TRBJ1-1
TGCAGCGTTAGTCAGGGTGAATACGAGCAGTACTTC,CSVSQGEYEQYF,TRBV29-1,.,.,TRBJ2-7
TGTGCCAGCAGCCCCAGTGGAGCGGGAGCCCCAAAAAACATTCAGTACTTC,CASSPSGAGAPKNIQYF,TRBV7-2,.,TRBD2,TRBJ2-4
TGTGCCAGCTCCCGAGACAGGCTCGAGACCCAGTACTTC,CASSRDRLETQYF,TRBV18,once,.,TRBJ2-5
TGTGCTACCGACAGGGACAACGAGCAGTACTTC,CATDRDNEQYF,TRBV28,.,TRBD1,TRBJ2-7
TGTGCCAGCAGGTTAGGGACCCTAGACGAGCAGTACTTC,CASRLGTLDEQYF,TRBV6-5,.,.,TRBJ2-7
TGTGCCAGTAGTATAGATCTGGACATGAGACTAGCGGGAAGTTCCTACGAGCAGTACTTC,CASSIDLDMRLAGSSYEQYF,TRBV19,.,TRBD2,TRBJ2-7
TGTGCCAGCAGCCAACAGCTAGCGGGGCCGGGGAATGAGCAGTTCTTC,CASSQQLAGPGNEQFF,TRBV4-2,.,TRBD2,TRBJ2-1
TGCGCCAGCAGTCCTCGAAGGGGGGGGCCCCTACCCTCTGGGGCCAACGTCCTGACTTTC,CASSPRRGGPLPSGANVLTF,TRBV10-1,.,.,TRBJ2-6
TGCGCCAGCAGCCAAGATGGACAGATCGCGGACATTCAGTACTTC,CASSQDGQIADIQYF,TRBV4-1,many,.,TRBJ2-4
TGTGCCACCAGCGAGACAGGTGTAATCGAGGGGGGGACTTTCACAGATACGCAGTATTTT,CATSETGVIEGGTFTDTQYF,TRBV15,.,.,TRBJ2-3
TGTGCCTCAAGGGCTGAGAGCTACACCGGGGAGCTGTTTTTT,CASRAESYTGELFF,TRBV9,few,.,TRBJ2-2
TGTGCCAGTAGTGTCTTCGGAGCCCGGAACTATAATTCACCCCTCCACTTT,CASSVFGARNYNSPLHF,TRBV19,.,.,TRBJ1-6
TGTGCCAGCAGCTTAGACAGGGTAGGGTACGAGCAGTACTTC,CASSLDRVGYEQYF,TRBV7-6,.,.,TRBJ2-7
TGTGCCAGTAGTATCGGCAGGGCGAACACTGAAGCTTTCTTT,CASSIGRANTEAFF,TRBV19,.,.,TRBJ1-1
TGTGCCAGCAGTCAGACTAGCGGGGTACAAGAGACCCAGTACTTC,CASSQTSGVQETQYF,TRBV6-5,.,TRBD2,TRBJ2-5
TGTGCCAGCAGTTACGACCGATCCGAGCAGTTCTTC,CASSYDRSEQFF,TRBV6-5,.,.,TRBJ2-1
TGTGCCAGCAGCCAAAGAAAAAAGACAGGACACGGATCCACAGATACGCAGTATTTT,CASSQRKKTGHGSTDTQYF,TRBV7-2,.,.,TRBJ2-3
TGTGCCAGCAGCCGAGGAGCTAGCGGGGATTACGAGCAGTACTTC,CASSRGASGDYEQYF,TRBV4-2,.,TRBD2,TRBJ2-7
TGTGCCAGCAGCCCCCGACAGGGGCAGCCCTACGAGCAGTACTTC,CASSPRQGQPYEQYF,TRBV7-9,.,TRBD1,TRBJ2-7
TGCGCCAGCAGCTGGAGCGAGAACACTGAAGCTTTCTTT,CASSWSENTEAFF,TRBV5-1,.,.,TRBJ1-1